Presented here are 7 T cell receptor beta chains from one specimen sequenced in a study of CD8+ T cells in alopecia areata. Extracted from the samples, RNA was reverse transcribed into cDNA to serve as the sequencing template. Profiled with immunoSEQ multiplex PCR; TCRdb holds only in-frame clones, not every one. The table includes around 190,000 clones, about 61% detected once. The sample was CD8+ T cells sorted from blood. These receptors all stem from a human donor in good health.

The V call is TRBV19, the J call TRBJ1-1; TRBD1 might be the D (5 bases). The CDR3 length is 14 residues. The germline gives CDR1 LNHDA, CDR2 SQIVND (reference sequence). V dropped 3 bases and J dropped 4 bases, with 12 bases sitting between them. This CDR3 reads CASSMGGRGTEAFF. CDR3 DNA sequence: TGTGCCAGTAGTATGGGGGGTAGGGGCACTGAAGCTTTCTTT.

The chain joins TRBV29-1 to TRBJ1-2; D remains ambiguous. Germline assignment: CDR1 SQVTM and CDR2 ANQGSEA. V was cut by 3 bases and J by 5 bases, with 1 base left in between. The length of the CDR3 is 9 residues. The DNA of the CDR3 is TGCAGCGTTGATTATGGCTACACCTTC. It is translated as CSVDYGYTF.

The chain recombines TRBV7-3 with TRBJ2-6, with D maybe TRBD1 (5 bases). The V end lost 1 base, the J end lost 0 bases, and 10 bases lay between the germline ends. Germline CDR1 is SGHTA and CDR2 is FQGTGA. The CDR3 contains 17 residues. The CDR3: CASSLIAGSSGANVLTF. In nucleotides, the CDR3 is TGTGCCAGCAGCTTAATAGCAGGGTCCTCTGGGGCCAACGTCCTGACTTTC. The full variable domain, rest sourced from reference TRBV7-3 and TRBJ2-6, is GAGVSQTPSNKVTEKGKYVELRCDPISGHTALYWYRQSLGQGPEFLIYFQGTGAADDSGLPNDRFFAVRPEGSVSTLKIQRTERGDSAVYLCASSLIAGSSGANVLTFGAGSRLTVL.

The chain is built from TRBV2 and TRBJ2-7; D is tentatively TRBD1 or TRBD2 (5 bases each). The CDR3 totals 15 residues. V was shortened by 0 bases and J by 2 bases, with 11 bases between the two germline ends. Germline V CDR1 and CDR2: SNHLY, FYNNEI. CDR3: CASSEAGVFTYEQYF. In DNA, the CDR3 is TGTGCCAGCAGTGAAGCGGGGGTATTCACCTACGAGCAGTACTTC. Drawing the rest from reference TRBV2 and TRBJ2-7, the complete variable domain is EPEVTQTPSHQVTQMGQEVILRCVPISNHLYFYWYRQILGQKVEFLVSFYNNEISEKSEIFDDQFSVERPDGSNFTLKIRSTKLEDSAMYFCASSEAGVFTYEQYFGPGTRLTVT.

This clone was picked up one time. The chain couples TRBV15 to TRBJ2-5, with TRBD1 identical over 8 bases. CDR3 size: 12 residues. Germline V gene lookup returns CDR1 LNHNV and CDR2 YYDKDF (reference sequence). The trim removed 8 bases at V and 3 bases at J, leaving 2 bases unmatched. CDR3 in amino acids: CATRDRKETQYF. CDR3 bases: TGTGCCACCCGGGACAGGAAAGAGACCCAGTACTTC.

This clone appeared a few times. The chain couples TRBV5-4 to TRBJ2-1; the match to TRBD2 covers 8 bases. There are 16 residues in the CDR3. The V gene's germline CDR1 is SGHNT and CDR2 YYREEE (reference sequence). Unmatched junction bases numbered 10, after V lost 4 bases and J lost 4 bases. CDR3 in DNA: TGTGCCAGCAGCCAAGATACCGGGGGGGGTTACAATGAGCAGTTCTTC. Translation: CASSQDTGGGYNEQFF.

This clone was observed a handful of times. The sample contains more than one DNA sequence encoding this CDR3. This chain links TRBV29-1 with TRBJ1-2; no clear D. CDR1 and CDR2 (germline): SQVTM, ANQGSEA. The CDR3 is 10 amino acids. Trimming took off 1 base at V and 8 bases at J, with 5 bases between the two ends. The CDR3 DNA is TGCAGCGTTGAAGGGTACGGCTACACCTTC. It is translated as CSVEGYGYTF. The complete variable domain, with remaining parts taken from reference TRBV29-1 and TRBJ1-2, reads SAVISQKPSRDICQRGTSLTIQCQVDSQVTMMFWYRQQPGQSLTLIATANQGSEATYESGFVIDKFPISRPNLTFSTLTVSNMSPEDSSIYLCSVEGYGYTFGSGTRLTVV.